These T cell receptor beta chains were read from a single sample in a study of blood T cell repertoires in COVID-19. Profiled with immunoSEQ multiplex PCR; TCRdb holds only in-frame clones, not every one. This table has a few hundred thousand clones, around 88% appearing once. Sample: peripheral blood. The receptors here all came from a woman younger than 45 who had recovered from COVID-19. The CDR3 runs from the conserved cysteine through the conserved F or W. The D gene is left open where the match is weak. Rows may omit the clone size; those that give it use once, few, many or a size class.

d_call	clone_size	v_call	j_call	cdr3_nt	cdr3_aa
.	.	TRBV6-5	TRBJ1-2	TGTGCCAGCAGTTATCGCGGTGGCTACACCTTC	CASSYRGGYTF
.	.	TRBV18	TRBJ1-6	TGTGCCAGCTCACCAACCCGGGGAATTTCGAATTCACCCCTCCACTTT	CASSPTRGISNSPLHF
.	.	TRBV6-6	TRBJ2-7	TGTGCCAGCAGCCACAGGGAATACGAGCAGTACTTC	CASSHREYEQYF
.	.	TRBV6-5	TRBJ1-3	TGTGCCAGCAGTTACTCGGGGGGCACCATATATTTT	CASSYSGGTIYF
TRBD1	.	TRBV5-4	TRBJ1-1	TGTGCCAGCAGCACGGGACAGATGAACACTGAAGCTTTCTTT	CASSTGQMNTEAFF
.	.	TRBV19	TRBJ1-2	TGTGCCAGTAGGTGGGCCCCGAGAGACTATGGCTACACCTTC	CASRWAPRDYGYTF
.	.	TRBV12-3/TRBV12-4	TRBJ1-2	TGTGCCAGCAGTTTACCCTGGCAGGTTGGCTACACCTTC	CASSLPWQVGYTF
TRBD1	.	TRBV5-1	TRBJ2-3	TGCGCCAGCAGCCCCCTTCCCGGACAGGGACGGACAGATACGCAGTATTTT	CASSPLPGQGRTDTQYF
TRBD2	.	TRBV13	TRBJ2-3	TGTGCCAGCAGCCTACAGCGGGGTGGGTCAGATACGCAGTATTTT	CASSLQRGGSDTQYF
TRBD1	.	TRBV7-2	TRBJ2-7	TGTGCCAGCAGGAACCCGGCAGGACAGGGGGCGAGGGAGCAGTACTTC	CASRNPAGQGAREQYF
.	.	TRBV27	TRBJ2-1	TGTGCCAGCAGTTTAGCGGCGAGCTCCTACAATGAGCAGTTCTTC	CASSLAASSYNEQFF
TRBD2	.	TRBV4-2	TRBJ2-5	TGTGCCAGCAGCCTCAACGGACTAGCGGGTGAAGAGACCCAGTACTTC	CASSLNGLAGEETQYF
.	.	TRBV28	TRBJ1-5	TGTGCCAGCAGCCAGACGGGATGGGACAATCAGCCCCAGCATTTT	CASSQTGWDNQPQHF
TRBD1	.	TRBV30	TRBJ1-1	TGTGCCTGGACCCTGGACAGGGTCTTCACTGAAGCTTTCTTT	CAWTLDRVFTEAFF
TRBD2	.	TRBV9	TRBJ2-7	TGTGCCAGCAGCGCAAGCGGGGGGGCCTCCTACGAGCAGTACTTC	CASSASGGASYEQYF
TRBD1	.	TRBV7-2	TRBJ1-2	TGTGCCAGCAGCTTAAAGGGGGCAAACGGCTACACCTTC	CASSLKGANGYTF
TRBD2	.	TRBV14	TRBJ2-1	TGTGCCAGCAGCCAAGCGCGGGGGGGGAACAATGAGCAGTTCTTC	CASSQARGGNNEQFF
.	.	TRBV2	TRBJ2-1	TGTGCCAGCAGTGAGGGGGCCGACAATGAGCAGTTCTTC	CASSEGADNEQFF
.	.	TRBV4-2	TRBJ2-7	TGTGCCAGTCGAGGGAGTAGCTACGAGCAGTACTTC	CASRGSSYEQYF
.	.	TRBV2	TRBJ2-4	TGTGCCAGCAGTGAAGAATTGTCGGGGGAAAACATTCAGTACTTC	CASSEELSGENIQYF
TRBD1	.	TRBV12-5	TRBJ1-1	TGTGCTAGTGGTTTGGCAGGGACAGGCCTATTGAACACTGAAGCTTTCTTT	CASGLAGTGLLNTEAFF
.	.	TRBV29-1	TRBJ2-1	TGCAGCGTTGAAGGGATAGGCGGTCGCTCCTACAATGAGCAGTTCTTC	CSVEGIGGRSYNEQFF
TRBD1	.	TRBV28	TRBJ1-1	TGTGCCAGCAGTTTGGCGGGACAGGGGAGCACTGAAGCTTTCTTT	CASSLAGQGSTEAFF
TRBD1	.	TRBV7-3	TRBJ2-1	TGTGCCAGCAGCTCGACAGGGGGGCCCTACAATGAGCAGTTCTTC	CASSSTGGPYNEQFF
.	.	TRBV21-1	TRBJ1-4	TGTGCCAGCAGCAAAGCGAAATCAGGGTTCAATGAAAAACTGTTTTTT	CASSKAKSGFNEKLFF
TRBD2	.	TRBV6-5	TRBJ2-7	TGTGCCAGCACCGTAGCCCCTGGGGGGGACGAGCAGTACTTC	CASTVAPGGDEQYF
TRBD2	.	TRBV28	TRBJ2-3	TGTGCCAGCAGCCACGCCCGGGGGGGGGCGTCAGATACGCAGTATTTT	CASSHARGGASDTQYF
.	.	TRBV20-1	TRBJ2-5	TGCAGTGCTCCAATGTTGGAGACCCAGTACTTC	CSAPMLETQYF
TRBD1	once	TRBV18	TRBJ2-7	TGTGCCAGCTCAGTAGCCGGGACAGGGTTATACGAGCAGTACTTC	CASSVAGTGLYEQYF
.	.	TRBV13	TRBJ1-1	TGTGCCAGCAGCTTAAGAGCAGGCTTAACTGAAGCTTTCTTT	CASSLRAGLTEAFF
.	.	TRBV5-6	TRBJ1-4	TGTGCCAGCAGCTTGGGCAGGAACGAAAAACTGTTTTTT	CASSLGRNEKLFF
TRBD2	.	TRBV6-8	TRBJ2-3	TGTGCCAGCAGCCACGGGGAGCGGGGGCACCCCAGCACAGATACGCAGTATTTT	CASSHGERGHPSTDTQYF
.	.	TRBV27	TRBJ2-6	TGTGCCAGCAGTGGACTGCGGGACTCTGGGGCCAACGTCCTGACTTTC	CASSGLRDSGANVLTF
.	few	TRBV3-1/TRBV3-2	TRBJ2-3	TGTGCCAGCAGCCCCAAGGGGTACACAGATACGCAGTATTTT	CASSPKGYTDTQYF
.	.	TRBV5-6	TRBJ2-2	TGTGCCAGCAGCTTTCCCAGAGGGTTCTCCGGGGAGCTGTTTTTT	CASSFPRGFSGELFF
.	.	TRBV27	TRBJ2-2	TGTGCCAGCAGTTTAAGGCAGGCCGGGGAGCTGTTTTTT	CASSLRQAGELFF
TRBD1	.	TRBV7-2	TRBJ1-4	TGTGCCAGCAGCTTGCAGCCACGACAGGGAACTAATGAAAAACTGTTTTTT	CASSLQPRQGTNEKLFF
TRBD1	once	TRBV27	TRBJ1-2	TGTGCCAGCTGGACAGGCGTCTATGGCTACACCTTC	CASWTGVYGYTF
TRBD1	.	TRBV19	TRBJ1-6	TGTGCCAGCGGGGACAGGGATAATTCACCCCTCCACTTT	CASGDRDNSPLHF
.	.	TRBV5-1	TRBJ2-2	TGCGCCAGCAGCTTGGTGCAGGGCTTGAACACCGGGGAGCTGTTTTTT	CASSLVQGLNTGELFF
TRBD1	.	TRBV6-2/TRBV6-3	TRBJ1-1	TGTGCCAGCAGTTACTGGGGACAGGCGAAGAACACTGAAGCTTTCTTT	CASSYWGQAKNTEAFF
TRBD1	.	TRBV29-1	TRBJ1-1	TGCAGCTCTGCTTGGACAGGAGGGAAGAACACTGAAGCTTTCTTT	CSSAWTGGKNTEAFF
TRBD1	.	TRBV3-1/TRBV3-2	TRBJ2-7	TGTGCCAGCAGCCAAGGAGGGACAGGGGTTTACGACGAGCAGTACTTC	CASSQGGTGVYDEQYF
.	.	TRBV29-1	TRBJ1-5	TGCAGCGTGGTTGAGGGGGGGAATCAGCCCCAGCATTTT	CSVVEGGNQPQHF
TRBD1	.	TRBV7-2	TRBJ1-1	TGTGCCAGCAGCTTACAGGGGGGTAGAGACACTGAAGCTTTCTTT	CASSLQGGRDTEAFF